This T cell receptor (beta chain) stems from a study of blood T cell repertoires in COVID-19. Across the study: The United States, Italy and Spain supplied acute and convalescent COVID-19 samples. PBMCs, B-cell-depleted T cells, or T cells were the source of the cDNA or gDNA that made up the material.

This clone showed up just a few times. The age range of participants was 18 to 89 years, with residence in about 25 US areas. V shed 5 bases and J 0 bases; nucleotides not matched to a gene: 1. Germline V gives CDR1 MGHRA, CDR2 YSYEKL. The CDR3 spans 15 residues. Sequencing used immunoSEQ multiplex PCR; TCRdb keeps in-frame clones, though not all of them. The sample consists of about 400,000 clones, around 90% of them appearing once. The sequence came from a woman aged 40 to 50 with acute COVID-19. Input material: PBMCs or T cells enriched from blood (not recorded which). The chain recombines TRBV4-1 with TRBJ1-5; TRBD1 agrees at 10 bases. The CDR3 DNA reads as TGCGCCAGCAGCGGGACAGGGGCTAGCAATCAGCCCCAGCATTTT. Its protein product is CASSGTGASNQPQHF.